These 23 T cell receptor beta chains were all obtained from the same sample, sequenced in a study of T cells in women clearing cervical HPV infection (dated by TCRdb to between 2018 and 2020). Library preparation was by the immunoSEQ multiplex PCR assay. Entries here come from immuneACCESS through TCRdb and include only in-frame sequences with V and J called. Some clones fail to appear in such tables; in the studies checked, an unresolved V gene covers under half of the shortfall, and the cause of the remainder is unknown. The table for this sample records 25,000 to 35,000 clones. The ten largest clones take up 4.2% of the sample. Sequencing was performed on blood buffy coat. The origin of the receptors is a woman aged 18 to 75 with a cervical HPV16 infection that either progressed to CIN3+ or cleared (not recorded which).

In the case of this clone: The read ends 3 residues early relative to the CDR3; the germline J gene fills the gap. The rearrangement links TRBV7-7 to TRBJ1-5; D gene uncertain. From germline, CDR1 is SSHAT and CDR2 FNYEAQ (reference sequence). The CDR3 is 16 residues long. Trimming took off 3 bases at V and 2 bases at J, with 14 bases between the two ends. CDR3 region: CASSLGESQGNQPQHF. Incomplete CDR3 DNA: TGTGCCAGCAGCTTGGGCGAAAGCCAGGGCAATCAGCCC.

In the case of this clone: The read halts 3 residues ahead of the CDR3 end, with the missing end drawn from the germline J gene. The chain couples TRBV2 to TRBJ2-3; 7 bases line up with TRBD1. The J segment lost 0 bases and the V segment lost 4 bases, leaving 13 bases of the junction unmatched. This CDR3 has 18 amino acids. CDR1 SNHLY and CDR2 FYNNEI come from the germline V gene. The CDR3 protein is CASSGIEGAASSTDTQYF. The CDR3 DNA, read in part, is TGTGCCAGCAGTGGAATCGAGGGGGCCGCCTCTAGCACAGATACG.

The covered CDR3 bases are TGTGCCAGCTCACAACGGGGATTACAGGGGGCAGATGGC. Translation: CASSQRGLQGADG. The whole CDR3 protein reads CASSQRGLQGADGYTF. The rearrangement joins TRBV18 to TRBJ1-2, with 9 bases aligning to TRBD1. The DNA ends 3 residues before the CDR3 does, and the rest of the CDR3 is filled in from the germline J gene. V dropped 4 bases and J dropped 6; count of bases not matched to a gene: 12. CDR3 length equals 16 residues. Per the germline V gene, CDR1 is KGHSH and CDR2 is LQKENI. The full variable domain, completed using reference TRBV18 and TRBJ1-2, is NAGVMQNPRHLVRRRGQEARLRCSPMKGHSHVYWYRQLPEEGLKFMVYLQKENIIDESGMPKERFSAEFPKEGPSILRIQQVVRGDSAAYFCASSQRGLQGADGYTFGSGTRLTVV.

Comments on this clone: With the read ending 3 residues before the CDR3 end, the germline J gene is used to fill in that end. The V call is TRBV20-1, the J call TRBJ2-7; TRBD2 agrees at 7 bases. Germline trimming cut 4 bases from V and 0 bases from J; bases unmatched to any gene: 6. CDR3 size: 14 residues. Germline CDR1 reads DFQATT; CDR2 reads SNEGSKA (reference sequence). The sequenced CDR3 bases are TGCAGTGCTAATCCGGGACTACTCTCCTACGAG. The encoded protein is CSANPGLLSYE. The full CDR3 protein is CSANPGLLSYEQYF.

As concerns this clone: Sequencing ends 3 residues short of the CDR3 end; the germline J gene provides the rest. The rearrangement joins TRBV7-2 to TRBJ2-3, with TRBD2 as a possible D gene (6 bases). The CDR3 covers 15 residues. Trimming cost V 1 base and J 5 bases, with 13 bases left between them. Germline CDR1 and CDR2: SGHTA and FQGNSA. Incomplete CDR3 DNA: TGTGCCAGCAGCTTAGTGGGGGGAAGGGGAGATACG. Translated, it gives CASSLVGGRGDT. The CDR3 in its entirety is CASSLVGGRGDTQYF.

As regards this clone: The CDR3 extends 3 residues past the end of the read, so its final part is completed from the germline J gene. The rearrangement uses TRBV5-1 and TRBJ1-3; TRBD1 aligns across 10 bases. The CDR3 has 15 amino acids. Germline CDR1 SGHRS, CDR2 YFSETQ. Unmatched junction bases numbered 3, after V lost 3 bases and J lost 3 bases. CDR3 residues: CASSSTGGGGNTIYF. CDR3 DNA, as far as it was read: TGCGCCAGCAGCTCGACAGGGGGCGGTGGAAACACC.

Regarding this clone: The CDR3 goes on 3 residues after the read ends, and that part is filled in from the germline J gene. The V gene is TRBV7-3, the J gene TRBJ2-3; 7 bases match TRBD2. Germline V gene sequence: CDR1 SGHTA, CDR2 FQGTGA. The CDR3 is made up of 13 amino acids. The trim removed 9 bases at V and 3 bases at J, leaving 6 bases unmatched. CDR3: CASSGGGTDTQYF. The part of the CDR3 DNA that was read is TGTGCCAGTTCGGGCGGGGGAACAGATACG.

A note on this clone: The missing CDR3 end, 3 residues past where the read stops, is filled in from the germline J gene. The sample contains more than one DNA sequence encoding this CDR3. The chain is built from TRBV7-9 and TRBJ1-1, with TRBD1 identical over 10 bases. Per the germline V gene, CDR1 is SEHNR and CDR2 is FQNEAQ (reference sequence). This CDR3 has 14 residues. V lost 6 bases and J lost 5; bases outside the gene matches: 6. The sequenced CDR3 bases are TGTGCCAGCAGTCGACAGGGGGCGCGGACTGAA. Amino acid sequence: CASSRQGARTE. The complete CDR3 sequence is CASSRQGARTEAFF.

As to this clone: Read coverage stops 3 residues before the CDR3 terminus; the germline J gene supplies the remainder. The chain carries TRBV10-3 and TRBJ2-2; TRBD1 agrees at 11 bases. Germline CDR1 ENHRY, CDR2 SYGVKD. Trimming cost V 4 bases and J 3 bases; bases outside gene matches: 4. The CDR3 totals 16 residues. CDR3 loop: CAISADRGQYTGELFF. Incomplete CDR3 DNA: TGTGCCATCAGTGCGGACAGGGGGCAATACACCGGGGAG.

As for this clone: The CDR3 end lies 3 residues beyond the end of the read and is filled in from the germline J gene. V is TRBV10-3 and J is TRBJ2-5; the D gene is possibly TRBD1 (5 bases). The CDR3 sequence is 11 residues long. Between the trimmed V and J ends, which lost 6 bases and 3 bases, there was a span of 5 bases. Germline-derived CDR1 and CDR2 are ENHRY and SYGVKD. CDR3: CAIRTEETQYF. Partial CDR3 DNA: TGTGCCATCAGGACAGAAGAGACC.

Worth noting for this clone: The missing CDR3 end, 3 residues past where the read stops, is filled in from the germline J gene. V and J are TRBV5-1 and TRBJ2-7; 7 bases are a match to TRBD1. V dropped 0 bases and J dropped 5; count of bases not matched to a gene: 5. The CDR3 consists of 14 residues. Germline CDR1 reads SGHRS; CDR2 reads YFSETQ. The CDR3 DNA, read in part, is TGCGCCAGCAGCTTGGGAACAGGGGCGGACGAG. Protein sequence: CASSLGTGADE. The whole CDR3 region reads CASSLGTGADEQYF.

As to this clone: From the germline J gene comes the end of the CDR3, since the read stops 3 residues before it. The J gene is TRBJ2-7, the V gene TRBV5-5, with D unresolved. V was trimmed by 2 bases and J by 3 bases, leaving 6 bases between them. CDR3 length: 12 amino acids. CDR1 and CDR2 (germline): SGHKS, YYEKEE (reference sequence). This chain's CDR3 is CASSLSDYEQYF. CDR3 DNA (partial): TGTGCCAGCAGCTTAAGCGACTACGAG.

Regarding this clone: Read coverage stops 3 residues before the CDR3 terminus; the germline J gene supplies the remainder. The rearrangement joins TRBV18 to TRBJ1-1, with a weak D call TRBD1 (5 bases). Trimming stripped 4 bases from V and 5 bases from J, with 11 bases between. CDR3 size: 13 residues. The germline CDR1 and CDR2 sequences are KGHSH and LQKENI. The DNA read from the CDR3 is TGTGCCAGCTCACGGGCTAGGGGAACTGAA. Translating gives CASSRARGTE. In full, the CDR3 reads CASSRARGTEAFF.

Comments on this clone: The CDR3 extends 3 residues past the end of the read, so its final part is completed from the germline J gene. This sequence joins TRBV7-7 and TRBJ2-1; tentatively, D is TRBD2 (6 bases). Germline-derived CDR1 and CDR2 are SSHAT and FNYEAQ (reference sequence). V dropped 3 bases and J dropped 8 bases, with 14 bases sitting between them. This CDR3 spans 14 amino acids. The CDR3 protein is CASSLGSPGDEQFF. The CDR3 bases that were read are TGTGCCAGCAGCTTGGGGTCGCCGGGGGATGAG.

Note on this clone: The read gets to within 3 residues of the CDR3 end, and the germline J gene fills in the rest. This rearrangement joins TRBV6-2 or TRBV6-3 to TRBJ2-5; either TRBD1 or TRBD2 may fit D (5 bases each). Germline V gene data show CDR1 as MNHEY and CDR2 as SVGEGT. The CDR3 contains 17 residues. Trimming cost V 0 bases and J 5 bases, with 19 bases left between them. Incomplete CDR3 DNA: TGTGCCAGCAGTTACTCGGGCACATGGGGCCGAGGGGAGACC. This sequence encodes CASSYSGTWGRGET. In full, the CDR3 reads CASSYSGTWGRGETQYF.

Points on this clone: The read terminates 3 residues ahead of where the CDR3 ends, so the germline J gene completes it. The chain employs TRBV10-3 and TRBJ1-2; a weak D match, TRBD1 (5 bases). This CDR3 spans 13 amino acids. CDR1 is ENHRY and CDR2 is SYGVKD in the germline V gene. Incomplete CDR3 DNA: TGTGCCACCCGACAGACGTCGACGTGGGGC. Its translation: CATRQTSTWG. The CDR3 in full is CATRQTSTWGYTF.

With respect to this clone: The CDR3 end is not reached by the read, which stops 3 residues before it; the germline J gene fills it in. This rearrangement joins TRBV7-6 to TRBJ1-3, with TRBD1 as a possible D gene (6 bases). CDR1 is SGHVS, CDR2 FNYEAQ, per germline. The CDR3 covers 17 residues. Trimming shortened V by 5 bases and J by 0 bases, and 17 bases separated the two germline ends. Partial CDR3 DNA: TGTGCCAGCAGCACCTGGATGACAGGACCCTCTGGAAACACC. Its translation is CASSTWMTGPSGNT. The CDR3 in full is CASSTWMTGPSGNTIYF.

Concerning this clone itself: Coverage ceases 3 residues before the CDR3 finishes, and the germline J gene fills in the end. The gene calls are TRBV7-9 and TRBJ2-5; TRBD2 matches 7 bases. V shed 1 base, J shed 3 bases, and the junction held 2 bases outside the gene matches. The CDR3 is 14 amino acids. CDR1 and CDR2 from the germline V gene are SEHNR and FQNEAQ (reference sequence). The CDR3 reads CASSLDGGEETQYF. The sequenced part of the CDR3 DNA is TGTGCCAGCAGCTTAGATGGGGGGGAAGAGACC.

Concerning this clone itself: One end of the junction is discordant with germline, which a read error may explain. The CDR3 is cut off 3 residues early in the read; its end comes from the germline J gene. Other nucleotide sequences in the sample specify the same CDR3. V is TRBV20-1 and J is TRBJ1-3, with D possibly TRBD1 on 5 matching bases. The CDR3 is 14 amino acids. Germline values: CDR1 DFQATT, CDR2 SNEGSKA (reference sequence). CDR3: CSARTDSPGNTIYF. CDR3 bases read: TGCAGTGCTAGAACAGACAGTCCTGGAAACACT.

Regarding this clone: The read is 3 residues too short to cover the CDR3 end, so that end is filled in from the germline J gene. This rearrangement joins TRBV4-2 to TRBJ2-3, with 13 nucleotides matching TRBD2. This CDR3 is built from 17 residues. The V gene's germline CDR1 is LGHNA and CDR2 YNFKEQ. The ends lost 4 bases at V and 1 base at J; junction bases unmatched: 5. CDR3 amino acids: CASSPTGTSGGTDTQYF. The CDR3 bases that were read are TGTGCCAGCAGCCCGACCGGGACTAGCGGGGGCACAGATACG.

Notes on this clone: Read data end 3 residues before the CDR3 end; the end is taken from the germline J gene. The genes are TRBV6-4 and TRBJ1-1; tentative D call: TRBD1 (6 bases). CDR1 is MRHNA, CDR2 SNTAGT, per germline. This CDR3 has 13 amino acids. V was cut by 3 bases and J by 1 base, with 6 bases left in between. The part of the CDR3 DNA that was read is TGTGCCAGCAGTGAGGGGGCGAACACTGAA. Amino acid sequence: CASSEGANTE. The CDR3 reads in full as CASSEGANTEAFF.

Comments on this clone: The read ends 3 residues shy of where the CDR3 ends; the end is completed using the germline J gene. V usage is TRBV5-1 and J usage is TRBJ1-5; possible D gene TRBD1, 6 bases. CDR3 size: 13 residues. Germline CDR1 reads SGHRS; CDR2 reads YFSETQ. V was clipped by 0 bases and J by 5 bases, with 6 bases between them. The CDR3 loop is CASSLAGDQPQHF. The covered CDR3 bases are TGCGCCAGCAGCTTGGCAGGGGATCAGCCC.

Turning to this clone: The read ends 3 residues shy of where the CDR3 ends; the end is completed using the germline J gene. The chain joins TRBV5-1 to TRBJ2-7; D might be TRBD2 (6 bases). Germline V CDR1 and CDR2: SGHRS, YFSETQ. The CDR3 has 14 amino acids. Trimming left V 0 bases short and J 2 bases short, with 9 bases between. The DNA read from the CDR3 is TGCGCCAGCAGCTTGGAACGGGGGACCTACGAG. It encodes CASSLERGTYE. The full CDR3 protein is CASSLERGTYEQYF.